The entry below describes one TCR beta chain. Antigen specificity is unknown. This sample is drawn from a study of Ad26.COV2.S vaccination and SARS-CoV-2 variants. Findings and caveats of the study: People given the vaccine had a wider spike-specific TCR breadth than placebo recipients did.

Assay: immunoSEQ multiplex PCR; the TCRdb copy retains only in-frame clones and omits some. The data contain 400,000 to 500,000 clones, approximately 92% of them singletons. Treatment reported: about 20 received Ad26.COV2.S at low or high dose, single or two shots; about 5 received placebo; per-sample allocation not given. Collection of samples fell on day 63 after the first vaccine or placebo injection. Trimming removed 5 bases from V and 8 bases from J; junction bases left unmatched: 9. The CDR3 extends over 15 amino acids. The germline V gene encodes CDR1 SEHNR and CDR2 FQNEAQ (reference sequence).

The gene calls are TRBV7-9 and TRBJ1-6, with 7 nucleotides matching TRBD1. The sample consisted of peripheral blood, taken in a trial of Ad26.COV2.S vaccine versus placebo. The source is a person aged 18-60 years who received the Ad26.COV2.S COVID-19 vaccine or a placebo. The DNA for the CDR3 is TGTGCCAGCAGCCGAAAAGGACAGGATTATTCACCCCTCCACTTT. This sequence encodes CASSRKGQDYSPLHF. Full variable domain (rest looked up from reference TRBV7-9 and TRBJ1-6): DTGVSQNPRHKITKRGQNVTFRCDPISEHNRLYWYRQTLGQGPEFLTYFQNEAQLEKSRLLSDRFSAERPKGSFSTLEIQRTEQGDSAMYLCASSRKGQDYSPLHFGNGTRLTVT.